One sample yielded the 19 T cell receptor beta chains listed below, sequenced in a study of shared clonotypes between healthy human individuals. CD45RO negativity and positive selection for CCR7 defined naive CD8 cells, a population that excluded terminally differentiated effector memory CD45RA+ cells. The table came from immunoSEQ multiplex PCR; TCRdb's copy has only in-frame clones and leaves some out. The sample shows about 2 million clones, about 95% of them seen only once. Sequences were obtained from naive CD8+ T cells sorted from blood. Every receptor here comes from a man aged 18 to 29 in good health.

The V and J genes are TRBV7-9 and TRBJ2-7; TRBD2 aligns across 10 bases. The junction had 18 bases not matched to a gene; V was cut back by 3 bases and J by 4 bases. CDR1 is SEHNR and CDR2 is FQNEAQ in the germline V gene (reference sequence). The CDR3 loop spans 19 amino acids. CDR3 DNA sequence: TGTGCCAGCAGCTTGGGACAGGAGTACGGACTAGCGGCCGATTACGAGCAGTACTTC. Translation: CASSLGQEYGLAADYEQYF.

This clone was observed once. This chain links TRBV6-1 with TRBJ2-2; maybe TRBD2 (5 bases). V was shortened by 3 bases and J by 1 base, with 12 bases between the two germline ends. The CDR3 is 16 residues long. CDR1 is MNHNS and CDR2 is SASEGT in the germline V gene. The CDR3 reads CASSDIPEGNTGELFF. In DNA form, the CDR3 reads TGTGCCAGCAGTGACATTCCCGAGGGGAACACCGGGGAGCTGTTTTTT.

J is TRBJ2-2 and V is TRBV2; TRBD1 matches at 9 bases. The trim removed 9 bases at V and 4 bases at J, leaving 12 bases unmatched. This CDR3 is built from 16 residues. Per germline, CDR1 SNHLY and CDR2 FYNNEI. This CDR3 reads CASDRDRELSTGELFF. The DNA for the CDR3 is TGTGCCAGTGACCGGGACAGGGAGTTGAGCACCGGGGAGCTGTTTTTT. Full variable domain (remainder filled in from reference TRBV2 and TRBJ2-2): EPEVTQTPSHQVTQMGQEVILRCVPISNHLYFYWYRQILGQKVEFLVSFYNNEISEKSEIFDDQFSVERPDGSNFTLKIRSTKLEDSAMYFCASDRDRELSTGELFFGEGSRLTVL.

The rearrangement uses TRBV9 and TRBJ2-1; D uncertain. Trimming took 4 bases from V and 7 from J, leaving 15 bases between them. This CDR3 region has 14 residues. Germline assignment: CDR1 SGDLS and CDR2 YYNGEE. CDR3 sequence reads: CASSPRLGLNEQFF. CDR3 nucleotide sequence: TGTGCCAGCAGCCCCCGCTTGGGCCTGAATGAGCAGTTCTTC.

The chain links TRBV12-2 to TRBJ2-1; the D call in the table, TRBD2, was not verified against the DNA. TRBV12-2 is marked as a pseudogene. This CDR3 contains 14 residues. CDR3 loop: CASRLRGRTNEQFF. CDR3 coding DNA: TGTGCAAGTCGCTTAAGAGGGAGGACAAATGAGCAGTTCTTC.

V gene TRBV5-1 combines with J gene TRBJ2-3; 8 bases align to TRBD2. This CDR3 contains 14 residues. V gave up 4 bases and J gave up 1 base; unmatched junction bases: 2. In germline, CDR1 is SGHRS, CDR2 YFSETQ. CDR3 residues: CASSQLAGTDTQYF. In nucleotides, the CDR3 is TGCGCCAGCAGCCAACTAGCGGGCACAGATACGCAGTATTTT.

CDR3 bases: TGTGCCACCCGATCGACAGCGGGGGTGACAGATACGCAGTATTTT. Protein sequence: CATRSTAGVTDTQYF. J is TRBJ2-3 and V is TRBV6-5; 8 bases map to TRBD2. Germline trimming cut 10 bases from V and 3 bases from J; bases unmatched to any gene: 12. Per germline, CDR1 MNHEY and CDR2 SVGAGI. The CDR3 covers 15 residues.

CDR3 bases: TGTGCCAGCAGTGAATCCCATCTCGGGGCTTTCTTT. This translates into CASSESHLGAFF. This chain uses TRBV25-1 with TRBJ1-1; D is undetermined. The CDR3 extends over 12 amino acids. V dropped 1 base and J dropped 11 bases, with 11 bases sitting between them. Germline loops: CDR1 MGHDK, CDR2 SYGVNS. The full variable domain, completed using reference TRBV25-1 and TRBJ1-1, is EADIYQTPRYLVIGTGKKITLECSQTMGHDKMYWYQQDPGMELHLIHYSYGVNSTEKGDLSSESTVSRIRTEHFPLTLESARPSHTSQYLCASSESHLGAFFGQGTRLTVV.

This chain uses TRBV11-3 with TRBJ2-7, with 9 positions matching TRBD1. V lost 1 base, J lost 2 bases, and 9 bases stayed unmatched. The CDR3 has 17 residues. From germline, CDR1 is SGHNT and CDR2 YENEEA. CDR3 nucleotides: TGTGCCAGCAGCTTAGGGGGGACAGGGCGACCTGCCTACGAGCAGTACTTC. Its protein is CASSLGGTGRPAYEQYF.

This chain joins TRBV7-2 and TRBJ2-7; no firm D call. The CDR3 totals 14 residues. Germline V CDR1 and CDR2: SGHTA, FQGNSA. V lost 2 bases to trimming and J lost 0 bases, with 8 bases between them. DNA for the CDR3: TGTGCCAGCAGCTTAATTCCCGACTCCTACGAGCAGTACTTC. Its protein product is CASSLIPDSYEQYF.

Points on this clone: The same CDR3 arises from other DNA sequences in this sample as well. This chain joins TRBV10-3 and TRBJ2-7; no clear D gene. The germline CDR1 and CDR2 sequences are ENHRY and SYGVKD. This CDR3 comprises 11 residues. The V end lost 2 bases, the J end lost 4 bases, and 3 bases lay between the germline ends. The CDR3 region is CAISEGYEQYF. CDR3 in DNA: TGTGCCATCAGTGAGGGATACGAGCAGTACTTC.

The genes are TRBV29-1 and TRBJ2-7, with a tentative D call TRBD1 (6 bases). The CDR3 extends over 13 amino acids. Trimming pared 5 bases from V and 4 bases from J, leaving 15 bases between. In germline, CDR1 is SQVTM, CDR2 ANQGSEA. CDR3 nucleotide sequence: TGCAGCGTTCGACCAGGGGCTTTTTACGAGCAGTACTTC. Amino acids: CSVRPGAFYEQYF.

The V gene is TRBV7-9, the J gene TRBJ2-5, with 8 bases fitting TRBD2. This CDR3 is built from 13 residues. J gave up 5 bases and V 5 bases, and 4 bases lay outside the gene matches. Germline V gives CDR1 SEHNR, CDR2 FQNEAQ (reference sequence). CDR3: CASSPGLGETQYF. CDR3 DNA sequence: TGTGCCAGCAGCCCGGGACTAGGGGAGACCCAGTACTTC.

CDR3 sequence: CASSLAVNKGGNNEQFF. In nucleotides, the CDR3 is TGCGCCAGCAGCTTGGCCGTCAATAAGGGGGGTAACAATGAGCAGTTCTTC. J is TRBJ2-1 and V is TRBV5-1; D is possibly TRBD1 or TRBD2 (6 bases each). The CDR3 is 17 amino acids. Germline CDR1 and CDR2: SGHRS and YFSETQ. Between the trimmed V and J ends, which lost 0 bases and 5 bases, there was a span of 18 bases.

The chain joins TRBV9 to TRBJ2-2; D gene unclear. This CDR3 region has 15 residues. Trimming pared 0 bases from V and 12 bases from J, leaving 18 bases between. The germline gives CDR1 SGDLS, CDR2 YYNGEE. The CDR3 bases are TGTGCCAGCAGCGTAGGTACGAGCCCTAAAGGGAAGCTGTTTTTT. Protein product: CASSVGTSPKGKLFF.

CDR3 DNA sequence: TGTGCCAGCACTGAGGAGGGCCGGACAGAAGAGACCCAGTACTTC. Protein sequence: CASTEEGRTEETQYF. The chain couples TRBV7-9 to TRBJ2-5, with D possibly being TRBD1 or TRBD2 (6 bases each). The CDR3 is 15 amino acids. Between the trimmed V and J ends, which lost 7 bases and 3 bases, there was a span of 18 bases. From germline, CDR1 is SEHNR and CDR2 FQNEAQ (reference sequence).

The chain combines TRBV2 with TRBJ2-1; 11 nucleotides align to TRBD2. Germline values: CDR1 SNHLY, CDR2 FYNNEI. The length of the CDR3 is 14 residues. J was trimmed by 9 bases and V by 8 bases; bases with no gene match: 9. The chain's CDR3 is CASEEVAGGIEQFF. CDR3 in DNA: TGTGCCAGCGAGGAGGTAGCGGGGGGGATTGAGCAGTTCTTC.

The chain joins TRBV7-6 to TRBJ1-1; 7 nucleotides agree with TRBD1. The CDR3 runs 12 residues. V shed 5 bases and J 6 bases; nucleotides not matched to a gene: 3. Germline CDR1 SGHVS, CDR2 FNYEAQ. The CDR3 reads CASSMTGPEAFF. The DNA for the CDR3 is TGTGCCAGCAGCATGACAGGGCCTGAAGCTTTCTTT.

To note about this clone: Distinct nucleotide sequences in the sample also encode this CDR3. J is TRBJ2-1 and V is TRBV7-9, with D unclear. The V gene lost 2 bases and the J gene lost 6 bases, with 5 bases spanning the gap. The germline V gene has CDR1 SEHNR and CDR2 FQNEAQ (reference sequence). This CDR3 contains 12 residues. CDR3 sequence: CASSLQGNEQFF. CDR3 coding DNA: TGTGCCAGCAGCTTACAAGGCAATGAGCAGTTCTTC.